Each of the 16 T cell receptor beta chains below was sequenced from the same sample in a study of cytomegalovirus exposure and HLA in healthy donors. The PCR ran on 60 Vbeta and 13 Jbeta primers. Data came from immunoSEQ multiplex PCR; TCRdb stores just in-frame clones and leaves some out. The table has 68,000 or so clones, roughly 75% seen once. Sequenced sample: PBMCs. These receptors were collected from a woman between 25 and 40 years old in good health and CMV-seronegative.

The rearrangement links TRBV21-1 to TRBJ2-7; TRBD2, the table's D call, lacks a check against the DNA. TRBV21-1 is described as a pseudogene. The CDR3 is 21 amino acids. The CDR3 spells CASSKDGLETSVRVPSYEQYF. CDR3 sequence (DNA): TGTGCCAGCAGCAAAGACGGTTTGGAGACTAGCGTCCGCGTACCCTCCTACGAGCAGTACTTC.

This clone was seen a single time. The V call is TRBV7-9, the J call TRBJ1-5; maybe TRBD1 (5 bases). Per germline, CDR1 SEHNR and CDR2 FQNEAQ (reference sequence). V lost 2 bases and J lost 7, with 9 bases in between. This CDR3 spans 13 amino acids. CDR3 bases: TGTGCCAGCAGCTTACAGGGAAACCAGCCCCAGCATTTT. Translated, it gives CASSLQGNQPQHF.

For the CDR3, the DNA is TGTGCCAGCAGCTTTAAAAGGACAGGGCATGGCTACACCTTC. It codes for CASSFKRTGHGYTF. V gene TRBV7-2 combines with J gene TRBJ1-2, with 8 nucleotides matching TRBD1. The junction had 6 bases not matched to a gene; V was cut back by 3 bases and J by 6 bases. The CDR3 has 14 amino acids. CDR1 and CDR2 from the germline V gene are SGHTA and FQGNSA.

This clone showed up just once. The rearrangement uses TRBV7-2 and TRBJ1-1; possibly TRBD1 for D (6 bases). The V gene's germline CDR1 is SGHTA and CDR2 FQGNSA. The V gene lost 4 bases and the J gene lost 1 base, with 10 bases spanning the gap. The CDR3 consists of 14 residues. DNA for the CDR3: TGTGCCAGCAGCTCCCAGACAGGGAACACTGAAGCTTTCTTT. This encodes CASSSQTGNTEAFF.

The chain has TRBV4-1 and TRBJ1-5; D remains ambiguous. The CDR3 runs to 17 residues. Germline-derived CDR1 and CDR2 are MGHRA and YSYEKL. V was trimmed by 1 base and J by 1 base, leaving 14 bases between them. DNA for the CDR3: TGCGCCAGCAGCCAAGTTATTGGGAGAGGGAGCAATCAGCCCCAGCATTTT. Encoded protein: CASSQVIGRGSNQPQHF.

This rearrangement joins TRBV7-2 to TRBJ2-1, with D perhaps TRBD1 (6 bases). V lost 5 bases and J lost 2, with 13 bases in between. The CDR3 is made up of 15 amino acids. Germline V gene lookup returns CDR1 SGHTA and CDR2 FQGNSA. Here the CDR3 DNA reads TGTGCCAGCAGCCCCCAGGGGTCCGCCTACAATGAGCAGTTCTTC. Protein: CASSPQGSAYNEQFF.

The count of this clone is one. V and J are TRBV7-8 and TRBJ1-5; D may be TRBD1 (5 bases). The V end lost 4 bases, the J end lost 5 bases, and 12 bases lay between the germline ends. Germline CDR1 reads SGHVS; CDR2 reads FQNEAQ. The CDR3 has 14 residues. This CDR3 reads CASSSSGQDQPQHF. CDR3 DNA: TGTGCCAGCAGCTCTTCAGGGCAAGATCAGCCCCAGCATTTT.

This chain links TRBV6-1 with TRBJ1-6; 7 nucleotides match TRBD1. Germline CDR1 MNHNS, CDR2 SASEGT. The CDR3 extends over 15 amino acids. J lost 6 bases, V lost 11 bases, and 13 bases had no gene match. The CDR3 loop reads CAGRTGALLNSPLHF. CDR3 bases: TGTGCCGGAAGGACAGGAGCCCTCCTTAATTCACCCCTCCACTTT.

This chain links TRBV11-2 with TRBJ1-1, with 7 bases aligning to TRBD1. Unmatched junction bases numbered 5, after V lost 3 bases and J lost 7 bases. Germline V gene sequence: CDR1 SGHAT, CDR2 FQNNGV. The CDR3 covers 13 residues. CDR3 residues: CASSFQTGIEAFF. As DNA, the CDR3 is TGTGCCAGCAGCTTCCAGACAGGGATTGAAGCTTTCTTT.

This CDR3 reads CSVVGTSGFNEQFF. The CDR3 DNA reads as TGCAGCGTAGTCGGGACTAGCGGTTTCAATGAGCAGTTCTTC. The V call is TRBV29-1, the J call TRBJ2-1; TRBD2 aligns across 11 bases. Germline V gene lookup returns CDR1 SQVTM and CDR2 ANQGSEA. CDR3 length equals 14 residues. V lost 6 bases to trimming and J lost 6 bases; unmatched junction nucleotides: 7.

V is TRBV5-4 and J is TRBJ2-2, with TRBD2 as a possible D gene (6 bases). Germline CDR1 is SGHNT and CDR2 is YYREEE (reference sequence). The CDR3 totals 17 residues. V dropped 0 bases and J dropped 0 bases, with 12 bases sitting between them. The CDR3 is CASSLGLGDSNTGELFF. The CDR3 region has the DNA TGTGCCAGCAGCTTGGGACTAGGAGATTCGAACACCGGGGAGCTGTTTTTT.

J is TRBJ1-1 and V is TRBV18; 9 nucleotides line up with TRBD1. V lost 6 bases to trimming and J lost 5 bases; unmatched junction nucleotides: 10. Germline CDR1 reads KGHSH; CDR2 reads LQKENI. This CDR3 has 15 residues. CDR3 protein: CASSPTGGTGTEAFF. Written as DNA, the CDR3 is TGTGCCAGCTCGCCTACAGGGGGCACTGGAACTGAAGCTTTCTTT.

This chain uses TRBV19 with TRBJ1-1; D is undetermined. Germline-derived CDR1 and CDR2 are LNHDA and SQIVND (reference sequence). The CDR3 is 13 amino acids. Trimming stripped 6 bases from V and 1 base from J, with 9 bases between. The CDR3 DNA reads as TGTGCCAGTAGGGTTACAGAGAACACTGAAGCTTTCTTT. This translates into CASRVTENTEAFF.

A few counts support this clone. The chain combines TRBV6-5 with TRBJ2-2; 7 positions match TRBD1. CDR1 and CDR2 (germline): MNHEY, SVGAGI. CDR3 size: 15 residues. Unmatched junction bases numbered 12, after V lost 7 bases and J lost 7 bases. The CDR3 sequence is CASKINRGGGGELFF. In DNA form, the CDR3 reads TGTGCCAGCAAAATAAACAGGGGCGGAGGCGGGGAGCTGTTTTTT.

The chain has TRBV9 and TRBJ1-1, with 7 bases aligning to TRBD1. With V trimmed by 0 bases and J by 5 bases, 4 bases remained unmatched. The CDR3 runs 14 residues. The V gene's germline CDR1 is SGDLS and CDR2 YYNGEE. The CDR3: CASSVAQGSTEAFF. CDR3 DNA sequence: TGTGCCAGCAGCGTAGCACAGGGGTCAACTGAAGCTTTCTTT.

As for this clone: The sample carries other DNA sequences with the same CDR3. Written as DNA, the CDR3 is TGTGCCAGCAGTCTCCCCCAGATGAACACTGAAGCTTTCTTT. Its protein is CASSLPQMNTEAFF. The J gene is TRBJ1-1, the V gene TRBV28; D unresolved. The CDR3 length is 14 residues. Per the germline V gene, CDR1 is MDHEN and CDR2 is SYDVKM. V was pared by 5 bases and J by 0 bases, with 10 bases between.